Detailed here is one T cell receptor beta chain. Only in-frame clones appear in the TCRdb table, and some are missing; sequencing was by immunoSEQ multiplex PCR. The table shows a few hundred thousand clones, with approximately 88% occurring only once. The recovered donors of Cohort 3 showed two negative PCRs, clearance, or symptom resolution. The data are from a study of blood T cell repertoires in COVID-19. Germline-derived CDR1 and CDR2 are MNHNY and SVGAGI (reference sequence). The CDR3 covers 13 residues. V gave up 4 bases and J gave up 8 bases, with 14 bases separating them. This clonotype was obtained from a woman in her forties who had recovered from COVID-19. This rearrangement joins TRBV6-6 to TRBJ1-1, with D possibly matching TRBD1 (5 bases). Sequencing was done on a sample of PBMCs or T cells enriched from blood (not recorded which). Written as DNA, the CDR3 is TGTGCCAGCAGTTTACTCGACAGAACCGAAGCTTTCTTT. It is translated as CASSLLDRTEAFF.